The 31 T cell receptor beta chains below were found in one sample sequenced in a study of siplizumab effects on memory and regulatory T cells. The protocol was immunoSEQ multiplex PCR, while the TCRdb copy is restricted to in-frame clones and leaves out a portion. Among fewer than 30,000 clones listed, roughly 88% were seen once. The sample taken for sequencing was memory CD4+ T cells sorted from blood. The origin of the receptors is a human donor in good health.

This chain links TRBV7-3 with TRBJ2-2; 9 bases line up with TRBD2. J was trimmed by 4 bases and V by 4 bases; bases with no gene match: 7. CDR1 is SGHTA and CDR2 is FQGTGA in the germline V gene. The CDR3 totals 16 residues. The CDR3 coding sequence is TGTGCCAGCAGCTCCTATAGCGGGAGTTTCACCGGGGAGCTGTTTTTT. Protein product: CASSSYSGSFTGELFF. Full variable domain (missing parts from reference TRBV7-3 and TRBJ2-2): GAGVSQTPSNKVTEKGKYVELRCDPISGHTALYWYRQSLGQGPEFLIYFQGTGAADDSGLPNDRFFAVRPEGSVSTLKIQRTERGDSAVYLCASSSYSGSFTGELFFGEGSRLTVL.

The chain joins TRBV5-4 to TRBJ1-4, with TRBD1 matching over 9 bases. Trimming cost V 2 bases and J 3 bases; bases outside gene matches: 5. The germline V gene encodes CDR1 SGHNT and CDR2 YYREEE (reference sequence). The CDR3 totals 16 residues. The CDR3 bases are TGTGCCAGCAGCTTAAAACGGGACAGGGCTAATGAAAAACTGTTTTTT. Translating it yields CASSLKRDRANEKLFF.

The CDR3 protein is CASSLTSGRVNEQFF. CDR3 coding DNA: TGTGCCAGCAGCTTAACGTCAGGGAGGGTGAATGAGCAGTTCTTC. This rearrangement joins TRBV7-2 to TRBJ2-1; the match to TRBD2 covers 7 bases. V gave up 2 bases and J gave up 7 bases; unmatched junction bases: 8. CDR3 length: 15 residues. Germline V gives CDR1 SGHTA, CDR2 FQGNSA.

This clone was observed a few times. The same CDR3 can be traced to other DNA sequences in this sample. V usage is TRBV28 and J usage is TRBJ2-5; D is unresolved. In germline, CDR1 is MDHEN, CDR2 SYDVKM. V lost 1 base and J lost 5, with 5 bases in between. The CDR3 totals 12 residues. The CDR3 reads CASSLYGETQYF. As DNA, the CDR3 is TGTGCCAGCAGTTTATATGGGGAGACCCAGTACTTC.

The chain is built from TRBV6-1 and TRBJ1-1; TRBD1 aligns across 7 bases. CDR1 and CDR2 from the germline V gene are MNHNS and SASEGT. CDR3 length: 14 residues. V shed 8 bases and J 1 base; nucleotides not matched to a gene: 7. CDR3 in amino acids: CASGETGTNTEAFF. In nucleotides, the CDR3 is TGTGCCAGCGGAGAGACAGGGACGAACACTGAAGCTTTCTTT.

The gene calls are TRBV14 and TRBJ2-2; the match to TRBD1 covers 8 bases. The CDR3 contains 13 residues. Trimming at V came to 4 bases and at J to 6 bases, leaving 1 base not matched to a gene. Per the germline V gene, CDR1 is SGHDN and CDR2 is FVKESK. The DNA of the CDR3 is TGTGCCAGCAGCCCACAGGGGGCCGGGGAGCTGTTTTTT. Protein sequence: CASSPQGAGELFF.

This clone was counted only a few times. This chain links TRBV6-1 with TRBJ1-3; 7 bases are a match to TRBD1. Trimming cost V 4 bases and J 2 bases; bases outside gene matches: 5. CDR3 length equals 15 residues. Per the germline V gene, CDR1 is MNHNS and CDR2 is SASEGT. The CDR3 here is CASSGQGVAGNTIYF. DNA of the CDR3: TGTGCCAGCAGTGGGCAGGGGGTAGCTGGAAACACCATATATTTT.

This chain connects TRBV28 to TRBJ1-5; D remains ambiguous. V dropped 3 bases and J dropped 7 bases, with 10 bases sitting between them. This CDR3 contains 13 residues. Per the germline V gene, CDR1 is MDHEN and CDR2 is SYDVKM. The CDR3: CASSFLQWQPQHF. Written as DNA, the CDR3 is TGTGCCAGCAGTTTCCTGCAGTGGCAGCCCCAGCATTTT. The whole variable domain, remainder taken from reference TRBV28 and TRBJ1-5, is DVKVTQSSRYLVKRTGEKVFLECVQDMDHENMFWYRQDPGLGLRLIYFSYDVKMKEKGDIPEGYSVSREKKERFSLILESASTNQTSMYLCASSFLQWQPQHFGDGTRLSIL.

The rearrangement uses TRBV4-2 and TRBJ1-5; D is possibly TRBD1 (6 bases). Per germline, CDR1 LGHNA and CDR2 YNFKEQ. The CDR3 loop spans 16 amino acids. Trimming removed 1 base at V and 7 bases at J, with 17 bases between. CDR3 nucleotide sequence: TGTGCCAGCAGCCAAGTCTCTTACAGGGCGGGACAGCCCCAGCATTTT. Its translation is CASSQVSYRAGQPQHF.

The CDR3, as DNA: TGTGCCAGCAGAAGGGCGGGATCTGGGGCCAACGTCCTGACTTTC. Encoded protein: CASRRAGSGANVLTF. The rearrangement joins TRBV7-8 to TRBJ2-6, with D maybe TRBD2 (6 bases). Germline CDR1 reads SGHVS; CDR2 reads FQNEAQ. V was clipped by 6 bases and J by 1 base, with 10 bases between them. The CDR3 is 15 residues long.

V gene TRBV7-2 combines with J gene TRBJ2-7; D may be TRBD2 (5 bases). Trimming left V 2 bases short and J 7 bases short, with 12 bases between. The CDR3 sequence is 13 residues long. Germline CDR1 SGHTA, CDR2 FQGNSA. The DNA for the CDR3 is TGTGCCAGCAGCTTAATTTCCCAGCGGGAGCAGTACTTC. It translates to CASSLISQREQYF.

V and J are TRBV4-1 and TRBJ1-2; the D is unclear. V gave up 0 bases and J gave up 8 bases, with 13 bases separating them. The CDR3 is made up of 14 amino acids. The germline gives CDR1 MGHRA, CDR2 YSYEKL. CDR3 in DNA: TGCGCCAGCAGCCAAGATATGGACGGATTGGGCTACACCTTC. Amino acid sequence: CASSQDMDGLGYTF.

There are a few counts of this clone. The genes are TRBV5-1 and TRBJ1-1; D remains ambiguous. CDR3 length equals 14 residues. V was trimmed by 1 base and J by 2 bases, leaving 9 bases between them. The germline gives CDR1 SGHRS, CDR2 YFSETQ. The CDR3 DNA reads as TGCGCCAGCAGCTTGACAAGGTCAAACACTGAAGCTTTCTTT. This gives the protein CASSLTRSNTEAFF.

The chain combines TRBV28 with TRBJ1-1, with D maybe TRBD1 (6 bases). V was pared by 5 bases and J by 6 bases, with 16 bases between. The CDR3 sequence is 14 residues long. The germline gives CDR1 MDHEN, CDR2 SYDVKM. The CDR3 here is CASSPPRGGAEAFF. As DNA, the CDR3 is TGTGCCAGCAGTCCCCCCAGGGGAGGGGCTGAAGCTTTCTTT.

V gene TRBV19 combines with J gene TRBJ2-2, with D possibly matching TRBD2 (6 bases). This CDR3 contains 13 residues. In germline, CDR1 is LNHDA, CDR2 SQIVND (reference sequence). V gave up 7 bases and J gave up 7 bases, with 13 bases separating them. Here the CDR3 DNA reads TGTGCCAGTACGGTGGGGGGAGGCGGGGAGCTGTTTTTT. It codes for CASTVGGGGELFF.

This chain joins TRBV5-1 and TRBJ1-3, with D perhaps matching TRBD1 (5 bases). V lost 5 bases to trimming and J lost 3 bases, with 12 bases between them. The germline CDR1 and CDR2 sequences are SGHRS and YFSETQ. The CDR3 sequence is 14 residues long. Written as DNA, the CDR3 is TGCGCCAGCAGGTCCGCAGGGAGTGGAAACACCATATATTTT. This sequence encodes CASRSAGSGNTIYF. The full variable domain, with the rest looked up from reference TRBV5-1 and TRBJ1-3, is KAGVTQTPRYLIKTRGQQVTLSCSPISGHRSVSWYQQTPGQGLQFLFEYFSETQRNKGNFPGRFSGRQFSNSRSEMNVSTLELGDSALYLCASRSAGSGNTIYFGEGSWLTVV.

CDR3 in amino acids: CASSHQGARNTEAFF. CDR3 DNA sequence: TGTGCCAGCAGCCATCAGGGGGCGAGGAACACTGAAGCTTTCTTT. The J gene is TRBJ1-1, the V gene TRBV7-3; 8 bases map to TRBD1. This CDR3 has 15 residues. The ends lost 5 bases at V and 1 base at J; junction bases unmatched: 6. The V gene's germline CDR1 is SGHTA and CDR2 FQGTGA. The full variable domain, with the rest looked up from reference TRBV7-3 and TRBJ1-1, is GAGVSQTPSNKVTEKGKYVELRCDPISGHTALYWYRQSLGQGPEFLIYFQGTGAADDSGLPNDRFFAVRPEGSVSTLKIQRTERGDSAVYLCASSHQGARNTEAFFGQGTRLTVV.

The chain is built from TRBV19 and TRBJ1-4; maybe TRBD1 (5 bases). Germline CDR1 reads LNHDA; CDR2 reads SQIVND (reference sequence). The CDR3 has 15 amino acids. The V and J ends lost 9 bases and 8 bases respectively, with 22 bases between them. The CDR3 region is CASKETGRGEEKLFF. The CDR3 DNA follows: TGTGCCAGCAAGGAAACGGGACGGGGCGAGGAAAAACTGTTTTTT.

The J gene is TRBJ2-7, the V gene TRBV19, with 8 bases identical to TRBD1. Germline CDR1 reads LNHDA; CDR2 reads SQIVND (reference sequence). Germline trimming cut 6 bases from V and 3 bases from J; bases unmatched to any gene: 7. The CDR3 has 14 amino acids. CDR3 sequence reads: CASSPTGGVYEQYF. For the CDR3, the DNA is TGTGCCAGTAGCCCTACAGGGGGTGTCTACGAGCAGTACTTC.

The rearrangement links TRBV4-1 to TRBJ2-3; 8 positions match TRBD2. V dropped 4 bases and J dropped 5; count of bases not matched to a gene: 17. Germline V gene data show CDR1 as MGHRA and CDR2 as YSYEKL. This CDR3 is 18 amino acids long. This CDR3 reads CASSPKPFREGQKDTQYF. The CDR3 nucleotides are TGCGCCAGCAGCCCCAAACCCTTCCGGGAGGGCCAGAAAGATACGCAGTATTTT.

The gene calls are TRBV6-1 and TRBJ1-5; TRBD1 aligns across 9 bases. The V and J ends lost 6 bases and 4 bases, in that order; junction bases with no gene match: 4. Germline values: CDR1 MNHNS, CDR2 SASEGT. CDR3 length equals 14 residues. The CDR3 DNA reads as TGTGCCAGCAGCGTCGGACAGGGGAATCAGCCCCAGCATTTT. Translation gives CASSVGQGNQPQHF.

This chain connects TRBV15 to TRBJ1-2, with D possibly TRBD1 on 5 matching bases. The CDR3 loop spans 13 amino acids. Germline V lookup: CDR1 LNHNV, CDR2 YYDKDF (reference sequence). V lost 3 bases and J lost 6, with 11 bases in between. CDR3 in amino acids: CATSSWGGDGYTF. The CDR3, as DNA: TGTGCCACCAGCAGCTGGGGGGGTGATGGCTACACCTTC.

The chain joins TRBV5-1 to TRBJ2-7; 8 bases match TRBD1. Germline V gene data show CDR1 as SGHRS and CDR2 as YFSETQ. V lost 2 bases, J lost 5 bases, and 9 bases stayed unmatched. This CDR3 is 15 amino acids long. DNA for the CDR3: TGCGCCAGCAGCTTCGATGGACAGGGTGTAAACGAGCAGTACTTC. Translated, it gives CASSFDGQGVNEQYF.

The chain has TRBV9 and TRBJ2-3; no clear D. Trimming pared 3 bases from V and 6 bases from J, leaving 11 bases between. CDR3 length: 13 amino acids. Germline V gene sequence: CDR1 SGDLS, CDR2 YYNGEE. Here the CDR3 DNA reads TGTGCCAGCAGCGCACCCGGAAGGGATACGCAGTATTTT. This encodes CASSAPGRDTQYF.

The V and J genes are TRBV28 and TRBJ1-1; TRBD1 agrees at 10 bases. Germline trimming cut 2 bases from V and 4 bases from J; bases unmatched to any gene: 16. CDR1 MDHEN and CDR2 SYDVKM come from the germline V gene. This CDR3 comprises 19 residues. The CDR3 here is CASSLANLRQGAEGTEAFF. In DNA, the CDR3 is TGTGCCAGCAGTTTAGCAAATTTACGACAGGGGGCAGAAGGCACTGAAGCTTTCTTT.

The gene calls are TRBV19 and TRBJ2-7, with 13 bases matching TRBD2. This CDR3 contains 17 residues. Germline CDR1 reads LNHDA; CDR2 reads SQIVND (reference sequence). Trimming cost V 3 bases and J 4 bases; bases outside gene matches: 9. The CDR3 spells CASSIRGTSGKSYEQYF. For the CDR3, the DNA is TGTGCCAGTAGTATTCGCGGGACTAGCGGGAAATCTTACGAGCAGTACTTC.

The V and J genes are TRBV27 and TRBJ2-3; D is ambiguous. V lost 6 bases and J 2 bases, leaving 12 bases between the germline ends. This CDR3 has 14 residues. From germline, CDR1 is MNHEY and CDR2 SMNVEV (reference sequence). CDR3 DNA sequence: TGTGCCAGCAGGTATACCTACAACACAGATACGCAGTATTTT. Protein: CASRYTYNTDTQYF.

The CDR3: CASSSPDRAYEQYF. In nucleotides, the CDR3 is TGTGCCAGCAGTTCCCCAGACAGGGCCTACGAGCAGTACTTC. The V call is TRBV27, the J call TRBJ2-7; 7 nucleotides line up with TRBD1. This CDR3 has 14 residues. Germline-derived CDR1 and CDR2 are MNHEY and SMNVEV (reference sequence). Losses at the gene ends were 4 bases for V and 2 bases for J; bases not matched to a gene: 5.

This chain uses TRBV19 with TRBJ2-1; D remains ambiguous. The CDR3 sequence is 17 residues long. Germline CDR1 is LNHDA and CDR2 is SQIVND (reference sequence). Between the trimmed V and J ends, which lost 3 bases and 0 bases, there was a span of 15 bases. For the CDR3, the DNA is TGTGCCAGTAGTATCCCTACGGACGTCATCTCCTACAATGAGCAGTTCTTC. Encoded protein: CASSIPTDVISYNEQFF.

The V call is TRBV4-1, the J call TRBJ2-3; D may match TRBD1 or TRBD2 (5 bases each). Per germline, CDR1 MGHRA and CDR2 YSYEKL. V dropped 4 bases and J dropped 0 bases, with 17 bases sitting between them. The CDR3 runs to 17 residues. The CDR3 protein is CASSLSRDLTSTDTQYF. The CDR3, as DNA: TGCGCCAGCAGCCTATCCCGGGACCTGACGAGCACAGATACGCAGTATTTT.

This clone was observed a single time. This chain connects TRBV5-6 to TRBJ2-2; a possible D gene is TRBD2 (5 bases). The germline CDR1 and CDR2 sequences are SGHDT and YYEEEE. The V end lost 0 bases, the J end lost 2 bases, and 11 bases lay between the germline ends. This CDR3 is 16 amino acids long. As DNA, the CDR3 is TGTGCCAGCAGCTTGGGTGGGAGCGGAAACACCGGGGAGCTGTTTTTT. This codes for CASSLGGSGNTGELFF.